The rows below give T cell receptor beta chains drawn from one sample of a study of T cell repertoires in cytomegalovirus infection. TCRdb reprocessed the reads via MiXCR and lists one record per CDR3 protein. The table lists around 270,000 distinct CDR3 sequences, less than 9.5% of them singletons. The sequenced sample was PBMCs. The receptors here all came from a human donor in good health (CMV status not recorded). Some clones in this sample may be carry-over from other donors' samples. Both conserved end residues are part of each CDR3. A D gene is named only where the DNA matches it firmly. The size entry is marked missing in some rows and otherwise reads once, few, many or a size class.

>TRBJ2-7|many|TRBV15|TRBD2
TGTGCCACCAGCCCCATTGCGGCCACGGGGGGTGGCTACGAGCAGTACTTC
CATSPIAATGGGYEQYF
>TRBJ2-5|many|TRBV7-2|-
TGTGCCAGCACCCAGGGGGGGCTAGCACAAGAGACCCAGTACTTC
CASTQGGLAQETQYF
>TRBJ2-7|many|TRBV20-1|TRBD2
TGCAGTGCTAGAGGTCGGACGCGGGGGAAATCCGAGCAGTACTTC
CSARGRTRGKSEQYF
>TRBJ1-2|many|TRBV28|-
TGTGCCAGCAGTTTAAGGGCAGGGGTCTATGGCTACACCTTC
CASSLRAGVYGYTF
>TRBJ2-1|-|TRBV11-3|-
TGTGCCAGCAGCGGGGGGACCTCCTACAATGAGCAGTTCTTC
CASSGGTSYNEQFF
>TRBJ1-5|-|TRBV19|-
TGTGCCAGTACAGCCGGGACGCAGGTGAACCAGCCCCAGCATTTT
CASTAGTQVNQPQHF
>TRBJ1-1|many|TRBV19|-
TGTGCCAGTAGTACCGACCGGGCCCGGGCAGCTTTCTTT
CASSTDRARAAFF
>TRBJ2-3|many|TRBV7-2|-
TGTGCCAGCAGCTTAGTTGGGACCTCTAGCACAGATACGCAGTATTTT
CASSLVGTSSTDTQYF
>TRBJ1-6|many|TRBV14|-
TGTGCCAGCAGCCAAGCAGGGCGGAATTCACCCCTCCACTTT
CASSQAGRNSPLHF
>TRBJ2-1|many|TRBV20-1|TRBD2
TGCAGTTGGCCTAGCGGGGGAAGGAATGAGCAGTTCTTC
CSWPSGGRNEQFF
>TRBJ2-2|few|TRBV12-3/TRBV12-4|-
TGTGCCAGCAGTTTGTTGCGGAAGGGCTACGGGGAGCTGTTTTTT
CASSLLRKGYGELFF
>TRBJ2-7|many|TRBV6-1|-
TGTGCCAGCAGTGAAAGAGGAGGGGGCGACGAGCAGTACTTC
CASSERGGGDEQYF
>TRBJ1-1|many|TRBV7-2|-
TGTGCCAGCAGCCCGGGGGGGGCGAGGAACACTGAAGCTTTCTTT
CASSPGGARNTEAFF
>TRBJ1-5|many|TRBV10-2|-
TGCGCCAGCAGTGAGGACGGGAATCAGCCCCAGCATTTT
CASSEDGNQPQHF
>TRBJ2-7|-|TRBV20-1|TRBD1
TGCAGTGCCCCAAAACCGGGGACAGATGGGCAGTACTTC
CSAPKPGTDGQYF
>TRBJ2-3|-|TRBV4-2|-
TGTGCCAGCAGCCAAGATCTGGGGAATACGCAGTATTTT
CASSQDLGNTQYF
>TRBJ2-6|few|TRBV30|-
TGTGCCTGGAACCCCCTTATCGGTTCGGGGGCCAACGTCCTGACTTTC
CAWNPLIGSGANVLTF
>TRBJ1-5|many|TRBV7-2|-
TGTGCCAGCAGCTTAGGTACGGGGCGATATAGCAATCAGCCCCAGCATTTT
CASSLGTGRYSNQPQHF
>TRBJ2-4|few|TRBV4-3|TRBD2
TGCGCCAGCAGCCAAGAGGCACTAGCGGGAATAGACATTCAGTACTTC
CASSQEALAGIDIQYF
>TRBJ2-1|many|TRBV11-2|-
TGTGCCAGCAGCCTCCCGGGGTTGAACAATGAGCAGTTCTTC
CASSLPGLNNEQFF
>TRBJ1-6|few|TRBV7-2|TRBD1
TGTGCCAGCAGCTCGACAGGGGGCGCACGGTCACCCCTCCACTTT
CASSSTGGARSPLHF
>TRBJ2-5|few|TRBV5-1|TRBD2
TGCGCCAGCAGTTCTAGCGGGGGATCCCTCCGTGAGACCCAGTACTTC
CASSSSGGSLRETQYF
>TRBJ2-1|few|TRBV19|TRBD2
TGTGCCAGTAGTAAACAACTAGCGGCCCCCTACAATGAGCAGTTCTTC
CASSKQLAAPYNEQFF
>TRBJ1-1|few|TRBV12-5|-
TGTGCTAGTGGTTTCCACAGGGTCATGAACACTGAAGCTTTCTTT
CASGFHRVMNTEAFF
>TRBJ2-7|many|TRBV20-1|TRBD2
TGCAGTGCTAGTTTTAGCGGGAGAGGGGACTCCTACGAGCAGTACTTC
CSASFSGRGDSYEQYF
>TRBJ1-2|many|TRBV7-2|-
TGTGCCAGCAGCTCCGGTTTTGGGGCCTACTATGGCTACACCTTC
CASSSGFGAYYGYTF
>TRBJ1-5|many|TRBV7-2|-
TGTGCCAGCAGCTTATTTTCGAAGGACATGGGTCAGCCCCAGCATTTT
CASSLFSKDMGQPQHF
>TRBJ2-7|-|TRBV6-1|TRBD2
TGTGCCAGCAGCTCTGTAGCGGGAGCCGGCACCTACGAGCAGTACTTC
CASSSVAGAGTYEQYF
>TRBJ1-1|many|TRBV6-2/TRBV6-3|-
TGTGCCAGCAGTTACTCTACACTTCGTGAAGCTTTCTTT
CASSYSTLREAFF
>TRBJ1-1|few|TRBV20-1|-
TGCAGTGCTAAACACTCGACAGTGAACACTGAAGCTTTCTTT
CSAKHSTVNTEAFF
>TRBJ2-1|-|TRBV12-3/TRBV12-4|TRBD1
TGTGCCAGCAGTCTTCGGACAGGCCGCAAAGCCAGCTCCTACAATGAGCAGTTCTTC
CASSLRTGRKASSYNEQFF
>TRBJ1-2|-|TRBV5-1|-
TGCGCCAGCAGCTTGGAAGGGGCCCAATATGGCTACACCTTC
CASSLEGAQYGYTF
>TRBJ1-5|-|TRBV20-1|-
TGCAGTGCTAGTGCGGGGGTTAGCCAGCCCCAGCATTTT
CSASAGVSQPQHF
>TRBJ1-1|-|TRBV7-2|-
TGTGCCAGCAGCTTAGTACCGACCCTGAACACTGAAGCTTTCTTT
CASSLVPTLNTEAFF
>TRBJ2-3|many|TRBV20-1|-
TGCAGTGCGGATCTCCTAGCGATCAGCACAGATACGCAGTATTTT
CSADLLAISTDTQYF
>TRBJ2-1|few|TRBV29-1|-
TGCAGCGTTGGGCAGGAGCTCTACAATGAGCAGTTCTTC
CSVGQELYNEQFF
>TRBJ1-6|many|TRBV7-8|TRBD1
TGTGCCAGCAGCAACGACAGGGTCGGAGGTTCACCCCTCCACTTT
CASSNDRVGGSPLHF
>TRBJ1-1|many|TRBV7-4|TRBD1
TGTGCCAGCAGCCCGAGTGGGGACAGATATGAAGCTTTCTTT
CASSPSGDRYEAFF
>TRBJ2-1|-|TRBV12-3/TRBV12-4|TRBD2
TGTGCCAGCAGTCCCCTAGCGGGGGGGCGGAATGAGCAGTTCTTC
CASSPLAGGRNEQFF
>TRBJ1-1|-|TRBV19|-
TGTGCCAGTAGCGCCTTGTCCAGGGTTGGGATGAACACTGAAGCTTTCTTT
CASSALSRVGMNTEAFF
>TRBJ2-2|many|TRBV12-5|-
TGTGCTAGTACTCCGAGGGGGGCCGAGGAGCTGTTTTTT
CASTPRGAEELFF
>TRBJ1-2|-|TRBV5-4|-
TGTGCCAGCAGCTTGGGGGTACAGGGTAACTATGGCTACACCTTC
CASSLGVQGNYGYTF
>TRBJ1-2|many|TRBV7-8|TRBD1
TGTGCCAGCTCGAGGGGACAGGCGAATGGCTACACCTTC
CASSRGQANGYTF
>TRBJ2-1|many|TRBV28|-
TGTGCCAGCAGTTTGTCGGCAGGGGTCACCTACAATGAGCAGTTCTTC
CASSLSAGVTYNEQFF
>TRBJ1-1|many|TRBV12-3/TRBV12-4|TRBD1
TGTGCCAGCAGTTTAGCGGGACAGAAAAACCTTTACCCTTTCTTT
CASSLAGQKNLYPFF
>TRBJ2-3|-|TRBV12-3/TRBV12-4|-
TGTGCCAGCAGTTTTGGGGTCCCCCTGGTCGTTACGCAGTATTTT
CASSFGVPLVVTQYF
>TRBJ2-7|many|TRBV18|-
TGTGCCAGCTCACCACCGGGGTTCGGGCACGAGCAGTACTTC
CASSPPGFGHEQYF
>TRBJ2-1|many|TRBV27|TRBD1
TGTGCCAGCAGTTTACTTACCGGGACAGGGTTACGGAGTCAGTTCTTC
CASSLLTGTGLRSQFF
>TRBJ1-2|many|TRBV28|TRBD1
TGTGCCAGCAGTTTATTAGGACAGGGGAGCAGAGGCTATGGCTACACCTTC
CASSLLGQGSRGYGYTF
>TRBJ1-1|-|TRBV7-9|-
TGTGCCAGCGTCGAGGGGTTGAACACTGAAGCTTTCTTT
CASVEGLNTEAFF
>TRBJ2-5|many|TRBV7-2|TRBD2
TGTGCCAGCAGCCCCCGGACTAGCGGGGGGCCCGGAGGGACCCAGTACTTC
CASSPRTSGGPGGTQYF
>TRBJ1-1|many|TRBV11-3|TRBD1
TGTGCCAGCAGTTCCCGGGACAGCACTGAAGCTTTCTTT
CASSSRDSTEAFF
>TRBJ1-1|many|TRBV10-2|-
TGCGCCAGCAGTGAGTCGAAGGGTAACACTGAAGCTTTCTTT
CASSESKGNTEAFF
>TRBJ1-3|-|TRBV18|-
TGTGCCAGCTCAGCCTACAGGAGCTTCTCTGGAAACACCATATATTTT
CASSAYRSFSGNTIYF
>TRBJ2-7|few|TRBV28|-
TGTGCCAGCAGTGTTGTCGGCCCACACCACGAGCAGTACTTC
CASSVVGPHHEQYF
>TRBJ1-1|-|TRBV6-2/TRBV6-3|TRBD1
TGTGCCAGCAGCGGGGACAGGGGGCCTGGGAACACTGAAGCTTTCTTT
CASSGDRGPGNTEAFF
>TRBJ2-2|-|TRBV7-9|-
TGTGCCAGCAGCATAAAGCCAGGGGTTGACACCGGGGAGCTGTTTTTT
CASSIKPGVDTGELFF